Shown below are 27 T cell receptor beta chains from a single sample sequenced in a study of blood T cell repertoires in COVID-19. Some clones are missing from TCRdb's copy, which holds only in-frame ones; the method was immunoSEQ multiplex PCR. The table lists more than 200,000 clones, approximately 82% of them singletons. Input material: peripheral blood. Every receptor here comes from a woman in her fifties or sixties with acute or convalescent COVID-19.

The V call is TRBV29-1, the J call TRBJ1-3; TRBD1 is a possible D gene (5 bases). This CDR3 is built from 14 residues. Germline V gives CDR1 SQVTM, CDR2 ANQGSEA. Trimming shortened V by 4 bases and J by 6 bases, and 16 bases separated the two germline ends. The CDR3 loop is CSVGGEAYENTIYF. The CDR3 DNA sequence: TGCAGCGTTGGGGGGGAAGCGTATGAAAACACCATATATTTT.

The J gene is TRBJ2-7, the V gene TRBV15, with a weak D call TRBD2 (5 bases). The CDR3 spans 14 residues. CDR1 LNHNV and CDR2 YYDKDF come from the germline V gene (reference sequence). The V end lost 0 bases, the J end lost 2 bases, and 8 bases lay between the germline ends. The CDR3 sequence is CATSRDRDAYEQYF. In DNA, the CDR3 is TGTGCCACCAGCAGAGATCGGGATGCCTACGAGCAGTACTTC.

This sequence joins TRBV24-1 and TRBJ1-2, with TRBD1 matching over 8 bases. The germline V gene has CDR1 KGHDR and CDR2 SFDVKD. Trimming at V came to 3 bases and at J to 5 bases, leaving 4 bases not matched to a gene. There are 14 residues in the CDR3. The CDR3 here is CATSDLRQGYGYTF. The CDR3 DNA is TGTGCCACCAGTGATCTGCGACAGGGGTATGGCTACACCTTC.

V gene TRBV14 combines with J gene TRBJ2-7; D gene ambiguous. The CDR3 length is 13 residues. Germline assignment: CDR1 SGHDN and CDR2 FVKESK. V lost 4 bases, J lost 2 bases, and 9 bases lay in between. DNA for the CDR3: TGTGCCAGCAGCCCTCATCCGGCCTACGAGCAGTACTTC. It is translated as CASSPHPAYEQYF.

The CDR3 DNA follows: TGTGCCAGCAGCCTACTAGCGGGAGTTGCAGATACGCAGTATTTT. It encodes CASSLLAGVADTQYF. This chain connects TRBV3-1 (or the pseudogene TRBV3-2) to TRBJ2-3; 11 nucleotides match TRBD2. CDR3 length equals 15 residues. Germline V gives CDR1 LGHDT, CDR2 YNNKEL (reference sequence). V trimming: 4 bases; J trimming: 4 bases; junction bases outside the gene matches: 4.

Written as DNA, the CDR3 is TGTGCCAGCAGCTCTTCCCGGGAGGGCCTCGCAGATACGCAGTATTTT. Encoded protein: CASSSSREGLADTQYF. The J gene is TRBJ2-3, the V gene TRBV11-3, with TRBD2 matching 8 bases. The CDR3 extends over 16 amino acids. The ends lost 4 bases at V and 4 bases at J; junction bases unmatched: 10. The V gene's germline CDR1 is SGHNT and CDR2 YENEEA.

This chain joins TRBV12-3 or TRBV12-4 and TRBJ1-1; D gene uncertain. Trimming cost V 2 bases and J 7 bases, with 11 bases left between them. The CDR3 is 13 residues long. Here the CDR3 reads CASSLTSGLEAFF. CDR3 in DNA: TGTGCCAGCAGTTTAACGTCCGGACTTGAAGCTTTCTTT.

CDR3 bases: TGTGCCAGCAGCCCTAATCATAGCAATCAGCCCCAGCATTTT. Protein sequence: CASSPNHSNQPQHF. The V call is TRBV7-9, the J call TRBJ1-5; D uncertain. The V gene lost 5 bases and the J gene lost 0 bases, with 8 bases spanning the gap. CDR1 is SEHNR and CDR2 is FQNEAQ in the germline V gene (reference sequence). The CDR3 sequence is 14 residues long.

The chain joins TRBV21-1 to TRBJ2-2; no check of the table's D call, TRBD2, against the DNA was made. TRBV21-1 constitutes a pseudogene. The CDR3 has 16 amino acids. In nucleotides, the CDR3 is TGTGCCAGCAGCCTCCGTGATGCGGGAGCGGCCGGGGAGCTGTTTTTT. It encodes CASSLRDAGAAGELFF.

The chain joins TRBV3-1 (or the pseudogene TRBV3-2) to TRBJ2-5, with 9 bases matching TRBD1. Germline CDR1 LGHDT, CDR2 YNNKEL (reference sequence). This CDR3 is 14 amino acids long. Unmatched junction bases numbered 7, after V lost 6 bases and J lost 5 bases. The CDR3 protein is CASSLQGAGETQYF. DNA of the CDR3: TGTGCCAGCAGTCTACAGGGGGCCGGGGAGACCCAGTACTTC.

The chain is built from TRBV6-5 and TRBJ2-1; D is ambiguous. The germline V and J ends were trimmed by 6 bases and 12 bases, with 15 bases remaining between them. This CDR3 is 12 amino acids long. CDR1 is MNHEY, CDR2 SVGAGI, per germline. The CDR3 reads CASRSPKFLQFF. CDR3 nucleotide sequence: TGTGCCAGCAGGAGTCCGAAGTTCTTGCAGTTCTTC.

This chain joins TRBV7-2 and TRBJ2-3; 7 bases are a match to TRBD2. With V trimmed by 5 bases and J by 3 bases, 8 bases remained unmatched. The CDR3 covers 15 residues. CDR1 is SGHTA and CDR2 is FQGNSA in the germline V gene. The CDR3 sequence: CASSQRASGTDTQYF. CDR3 coding DNA: TGTGCCAGCAGCCAGAGGGCTAGCGGAACAGATACGCAGTATTTT.

V gene TRBV7-3 combines with J gene TRBJ2-6, with D tentatively TRBD2 (6 bases). V lost 1 base and J 0 bases, leaving 19 bases between the germline ends. This CDR3 comprises 20 residues. Looked up from germline, CDR1 is SGHTA and CDR2 is FQGTGA. DNA for the CDR3: TGTGCCAGCAGCTTAAAGGCCGCCGCGGGGATGCTCTCTGGGGCCAACGTCCTGACTTTC. Its protein product is CASSLKAAAGMLSGANVLTF.

The sample holds one count of this clone. The V gene is TRBV4-1, the J gene TRBJ2-5; 8 bases line up with TRBD2. The CDR3 has 15 amino acids. J gave up 5 bases and V 0 bases, and 5 bases lay outside the gene matches. From germline, CDR1 is MGHRA and CDR2 YSYEKL. The CDR3, as DNA: TGCGCCAGCAGCCAAGATGGGGCGGGAGGTGAGACCCAGTACTTC. Amino acid sequence: CASSQDGAGGETQYF.

This chain uses TRBV12-3 or TRBV12-4 with TRBJ2-7; D gene unclear. The CDR3 is 13 amino acids. V was clipped by 1 base and J by 2 bases, with 6 bases between them. The CDR3 nucleotides are TGTGCCAGCAGTTTAGGGCTGGCCTACGAGCAGTACTTC. Amino acids: CASSLGLAYEQYF.

This clone was seen more than once but under ten times. The chain combines TRBV2 with TRBJ2-1, with D possibly being TRBD2 (5 bases). Germline V gene lookup returns CDR1 SNHLY and CDR2 FYNNEI. This CDR3 has 15 residues. V was shortened by 4 bases and J by 3 bases, with 13 bases between the two germline ends. CDR3 DNA: TGTGCCAGCAGTGCAGGCGCAGGAGGCTACAATGAGCAGTTCTTC. Residues: CASSAGAGGYNEQFF.

The gene calls are TRBV2 and TRBJ1-5; D is unresolved. Germline values: CDR1 SNHLY, CDR2 FYNNEI. The ends were cut back, 8 bases at V and 3 bases at J, with 11 bases in the middle. CDR3 length: 13 amino acids. In DNA form, the CDR3 reads TGTGCCAGCGAGGAAGGAGTCAATCAGCCCCAGCATTTT. Its translation is CASEEGVNQPQHF.

CDR3 protein: CAWSADRAGRSNQPQHF. CDR3 DNA: TGTGCCTGGAGTGCCGATCGGGCAGGGCGTAGCAATCAGCCCCAGCATTTT. The rearrangement joins TRBV30 to TRBJ1-5; weak D call: TRBD1 (5 bases). CDR3 length equals 17 residues. Germline V lookup: CDR1 GTSNPN, CDR2 SVGIG (reference sequence). Trimming left V 1 base short and J 0 bases short, with 16 bases between.

The rearrangement uses TRBV4-2 and TRBJ1-5, with a possible D match to TRBD1 (5 bases). Per the germline V gene, CDR1 is LGHNA and CDR2 is YNFKEQ. The length of the CDR3 is 20 residues. Trimming removed 0 bases at V and 0 bases at J, with 21 bases between. CDR3 region: CASSQDQTWGEVDSNQPQHF. Written as DNA, the CDR3 is TGTGCCAGCAGCCAAGACCAAACGTGGGGCGAGGTTGATAGCAATCAGCCCCAGCATTTT.

This clone was found once. This chain links TRBV29-1 with TRBJ2-1, with TRBD2 matching over 9 bases. The CDR3 length is 15 residues. V lost 6 bases to trimming and J lost 3 bases; unmatched junction nucleotides: 9. Germline CDR1 is SQVTM and CDR2 is ANQGSEA. This CDR3 reads CSVELAGDLYNEQFF. As DNA, the CDR3 is TGCAGCGTCGAGTTAGCGGGAGACCTCTACAATGAGCAGTTCTTC.

This clone was seen a few times. This specimen includes other DNA sequences encoding the same CDR3. The chain has TRBV11-3 and TRBJ1-1; TRBD1 is a possible D gene (6 bases). Germline V gene data show CDR1 as SGHNT and CDR2 as YENEEA. This CDR3 contains 12 residues. The V and J ends lost 6 bases and 5 bases respectively, with 10 bases between them. The CDR3 reads CASSQQGTEAFF. As DNA, the CDR3 is TGTGCCAGCAGTCAACAGGGAACTGAAGCTTTCTTT.

V gene TRBV7-3 combines with J gene TRBJ2-1, with 7 bases that match TRBD2. Germline V gives CDR1 SGHTA, CDR2 FQGTGA. V trimming: 2 bases; J trimming: 4 bases; junction bases outside the gene matches: 8. This CDR3 region has 16 residues. The CDR3, as DNA: TGTGCCAGCAGCTTAGTATCCCGCGGGGGATACAATGAGCAGTTCTTC. Its translation is CASSLVSRGGYNEQFF. The full variable domain, with the rest looked up from reference TRBV7-3 and TRBJ2-1, is GAGVSQTPSNKVTEKGKYVELRCDPISGHTALYWYRQSLGQGPEFLIYFQGTGAADDSGLPNDRFFAVRPEGSVSTLKIQRTERGDSAVYLCASSLVSRGGYNEQFFGPGTRLTVL.

This chain links TRBV15 with TRBJ2-1; TRBD2 might be the D (6 bases). Germline V gene sequence: CDR1 LNHNV, CDR2 YYDKDF (reference sequence). V was cut by 0 bases and J by 2 bases, with 11 bases left in between. The CDR3 runs 16 residues. The CDR3 region has the DNA TGTGCCACCAGCAGAGATCCCCTAGCGCCCTACAATGAGCAGTTCTTC. Translating gives CATSRDPLAPYNEQFF.

The chain carries TRBV5-1 and TRBJ2-2; possibly TRBD1 for D (7 bases). V was trimmed by 3 bases and J by 5 bases, leaving 17 bases between them. This CDR3 has 16 amino acids. Germline V gene sequence: CDR1 SGHRS, CDR2 YFSETQ. As DNA, the CDR3 is TGCGCCAGCAGCTGGCGGGACAGTTTCCCGACCGGGGAGCTGTTTTTT. It yields the protein CASSWRDSFPTGELFF.

The genes are TRBV6-5 and TRBJ2-5; D is undetermined. CDR3 length equals 14 residues. Deletions cut 5 bases from V and 4 bases from J, with 14 bases between. Per the germline V gene, CDR1 is MNHEY and CDR2 is SVGAGI. The CDR3 DNA follows: TGTGCCAGCAGTCCCTCCCCCTCCGGAGAGACCCAGTACTTC. It is translated as CASSPSPSGETQYF.

The chain has TRBV10-3 and TRBJ2-2, with 16 nucleotides matching TRBD2. The CDR3 covers 17 residues. The germline CDR1 and CDR2 sequences are ENHRY and SYGVKD. V trimming: 10 bases; J trimming: 4 bases; junction bases outside the gene matches: 9. CDR3 region: CATGTSGRGSFTGELFF. The DNA for the CDR3 is TGTGCCACGGGGACTAGCGGGAGGGGAAGCTTCACCGGGGAGCTGTTTTTT.

This clone was seen once. This rearrangement joins TRBV19 to TRBJ1-1; 11 bases match TRBD1. Germline V CDR1 and CDR2: LNHDA, SQIVND (reference sequence). There are 16 residues in the CDR3. V shed 5 bases and J 10 bases; nucleotides not matched to a gene: 15. In DNA form, the CDR3 reads TGTGCCAGTAGTCCCCTCCCGGACAGGGGGCTAGTGGTAGCTTTCTTT. Encoded protein: CASSPLPDRGLVVAFF.